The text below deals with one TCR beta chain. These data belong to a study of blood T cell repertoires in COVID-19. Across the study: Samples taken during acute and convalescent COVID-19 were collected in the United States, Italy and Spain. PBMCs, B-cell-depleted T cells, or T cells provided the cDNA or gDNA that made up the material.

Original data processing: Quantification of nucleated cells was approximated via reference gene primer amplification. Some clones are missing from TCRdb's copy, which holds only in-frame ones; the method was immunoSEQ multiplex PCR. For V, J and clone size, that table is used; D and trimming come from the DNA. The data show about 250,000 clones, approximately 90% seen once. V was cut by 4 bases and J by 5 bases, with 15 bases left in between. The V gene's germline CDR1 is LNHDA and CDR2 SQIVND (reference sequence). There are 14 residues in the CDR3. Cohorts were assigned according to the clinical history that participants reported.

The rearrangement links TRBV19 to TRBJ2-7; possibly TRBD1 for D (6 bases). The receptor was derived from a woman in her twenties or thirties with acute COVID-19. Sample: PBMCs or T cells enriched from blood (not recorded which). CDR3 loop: CASSTDRDTHEQYF. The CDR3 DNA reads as TGTGCCAGTAGTACCGACCGGGACACCCACGAGCAGTACTTC.